These 5 T cell receptor beta chains came from one sample sequenced in a study of blood T cell repertoires in COVID-19. Some clones are missing from TCRdb's copy, which holds only in-frame ones; the method was immunoSEQ multiplex PCR. The sample has roughly 350,000 clones; about nine tenths are singletons. The sample taken for sequencing was peripheral blood. These receptors came from a woman aged 45-65 years with COVID-19, enrolled during active disease.

The chain carries TRBV30 and TRBJ2-1, with D tentatively TRBD2 (6 bases). Germline V gene data show CDR1 as GTSNPN and CDR2 as SVGIG (reference sequence). This CDR3 has 15 amino acids. V shed 5 bases and J shed 4 bases, with 18 bases lying between them. The CDR3 reads CAWGGGLPGYNEQFF. Here the CDR3 DNA reads TGTGCCTGGGGGGGAGGATTACCCGGGTACAATGAGCAGTTCTTC.

In this sample, this clone turned up a few times. This chain joins TRBV27 and TRBJ2-7; tentatively, D is TRBD1 (5 bases). CDR1 MNHEY and CDR2 SMNVEV come from the germline V gene (reference sequence). This CDR3 spans 15 amino acids. The V end lost 8 bases, the J end lost 4 bases, and 21 bases lay between the germline ends. In DNA form, the CDR3 reads TGTGCCAGCCGACCCAGGGCAGCGTCCCCTTACGAGCAGTACTTC. It translates to CASRPRAASPYEQYF.

This clone was observed once. The chain links TRBV27 to TRBJ2-1; 10 positions agree with TRBD2. J lost 10 bases, V lost 5 bases, and 14 bases had no gene match. CDR3 length equals 16 residues. Looked up from germline, CDR1 is MNHEY and CDR2 is SMNVEV (reference sequence). As DNA, the CDR3 is TGTGCCAGCAGTCCTCTTAGCGGGGGGACTTGGTGGGAGCAGTTCTTC. Translated: CASSPLSGGTWWEQFF.

J is TRBJ2-2 and V is TRBV19; D gene uncertain. The CDR3 consists of 13 residues. V lost 3 bases, J lost 6 bases, and 8 bases lay in between. Germline V gene sequence: CDR1 LNHDA, CDR2 SQIVND (reference sequence). CDR3 sequence: CASSILSSGELFF. The CDR3 DNA reads as TGTGCCAGTAGTATTCTTAGTTCCGGGGAGCTGTTTTTT.

This clone came up once. The chain carries TRBV5-5 and TRBJ1-1; D remains unclear. Germline-derived CDR1 and CDR2 are SGHKS and YYEKEE (reference sequence). The CDR3 is made up of 12 amino acids. With 1 base removed from V and 3 bases from J, the gap between germline ends came to 4 bases. The CDR3 coding sequence is TGTGCCAGCAGCTTGACAGACACTGAAGCTTTCTTT. Translation gives CASSLTDTEAFF.